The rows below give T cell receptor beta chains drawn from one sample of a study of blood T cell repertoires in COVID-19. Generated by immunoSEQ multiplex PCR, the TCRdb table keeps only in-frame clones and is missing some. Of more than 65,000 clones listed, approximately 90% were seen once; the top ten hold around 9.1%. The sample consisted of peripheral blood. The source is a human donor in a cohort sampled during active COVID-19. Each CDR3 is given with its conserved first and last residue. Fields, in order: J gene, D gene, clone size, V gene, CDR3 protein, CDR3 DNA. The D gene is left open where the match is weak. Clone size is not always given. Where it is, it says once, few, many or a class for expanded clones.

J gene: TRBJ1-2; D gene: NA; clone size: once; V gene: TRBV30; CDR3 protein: CAWRGDGYTF; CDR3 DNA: TGTGCCTGGAGGGGAGATGGCTACACCTTC
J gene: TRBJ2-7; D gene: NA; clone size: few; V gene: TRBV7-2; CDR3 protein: CASSLNRLARYPYEQYF; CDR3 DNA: TGTGCCAGCAGCTTAAATCGGTTAGCCCGGTATCCCTACGAGCAGTACTTC
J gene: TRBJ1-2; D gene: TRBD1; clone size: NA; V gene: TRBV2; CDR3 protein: CASSDWGQLNYGYTF; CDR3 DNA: TGTGCCAGCAGTGATTGGGGACAGTTGAACTATGGCTACACCTTC
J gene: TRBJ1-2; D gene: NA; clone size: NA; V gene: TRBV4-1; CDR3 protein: CASSPTLDYGYTF; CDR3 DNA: TGCGCCAGCAGCCCAACTTTGGACTATGGCTACACCTTC
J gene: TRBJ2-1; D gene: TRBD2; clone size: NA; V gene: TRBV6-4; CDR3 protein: CASSDSWGGYNEQFF; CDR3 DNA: TGTGCCAGCAGTGACTCGTGGGGGGGCTACAATGAGCAGTTCTTC
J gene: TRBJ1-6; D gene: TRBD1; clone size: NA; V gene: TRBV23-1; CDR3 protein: CASSHFSRQGTLNYNSPLHF; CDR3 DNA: TGCGCCAGCAGTCACTTCTCACGACAGGGGACCTTGAATTATAATTCACCCCTCCACTTT
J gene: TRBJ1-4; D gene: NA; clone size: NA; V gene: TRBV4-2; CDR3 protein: CASSQDVGATNEKLFF; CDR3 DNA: TGTGCCAGCAGCCAAGATGTCGGAGCAACTAATGAAAAACTGTTTTTT
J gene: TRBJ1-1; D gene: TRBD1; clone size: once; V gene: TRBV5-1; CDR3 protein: CASSLADRGLYPAFF; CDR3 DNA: TGCGCCAGCAGCTTGGCGGACAGGGGGCTTTATCCAGCTTTCTTT
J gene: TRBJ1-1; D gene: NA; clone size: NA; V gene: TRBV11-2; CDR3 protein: CASSLGRRDKDTEAFF; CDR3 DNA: TGTGCCAGCAGCCTTGGGAGGAGGGATAAGGACACTGAAGCTTTCTTT
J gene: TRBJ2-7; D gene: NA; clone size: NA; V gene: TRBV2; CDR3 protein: CASSLWGDEQYF; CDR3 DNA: TGTGCCAGCAGCCTTTGGGGCGACGAGCAGTACTTC
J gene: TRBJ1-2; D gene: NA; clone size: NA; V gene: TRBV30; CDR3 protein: CAWSPVTGFYGYTF; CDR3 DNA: TGTGCCTGGAGTCCAGTTACAGGGTTCTATGGCTACACCTTC
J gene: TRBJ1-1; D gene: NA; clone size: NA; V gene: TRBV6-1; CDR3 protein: CASSDWQMNTEAFF; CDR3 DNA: TGTGCCAGCAGTGATTGGCAGATGAACACTGAAGCTTTCTTT
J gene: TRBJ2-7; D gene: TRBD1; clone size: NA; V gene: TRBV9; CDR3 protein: CASSPKSGTGGYEQYF; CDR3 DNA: TGTGCCAGCAGCCCCAAGTCCGGGACAGGGGGCTACGAGCAGTACTTC
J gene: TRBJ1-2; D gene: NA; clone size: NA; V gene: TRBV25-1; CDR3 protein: CASSDVGGYTF; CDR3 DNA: TGTGCCAGCAGTGATGTGGGCGGCTACACCTTC
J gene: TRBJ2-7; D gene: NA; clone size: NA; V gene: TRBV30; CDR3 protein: CAWSYGRGPYEQYF; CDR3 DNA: TGTGCCTGGAGTTACGGGAGGGGGCCTTACGAGCAGTACTTC
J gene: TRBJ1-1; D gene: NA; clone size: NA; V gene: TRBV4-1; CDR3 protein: CASSQDQPGGWTEAFF; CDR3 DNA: TGCGCCAGCAGCCAAGATCAGCCCGGGGGTTGGACTGAAGCTTTCTTT
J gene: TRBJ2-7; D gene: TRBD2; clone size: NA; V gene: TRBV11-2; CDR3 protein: CASSLDRGGSCFPHCEQYF; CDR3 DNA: TGTGCCAGCAGCTTAGATCGCGGGGGGTCTTGCTTTCCCCACTGCGAGCAGTACTTC
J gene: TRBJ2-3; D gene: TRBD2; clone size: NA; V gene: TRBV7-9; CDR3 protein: CASSPGTSGGADTQYF; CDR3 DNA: TGTGCCAGCAGCCCCGGGACTAGCGGGGGAGCAGATACGCAGTATTTT
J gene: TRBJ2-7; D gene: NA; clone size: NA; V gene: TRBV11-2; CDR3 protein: CASSSIVPLGGRTYEQYF; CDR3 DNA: TGTGCCAGCAGCTCAATAGTCCCCCTTGGGGGGAGAACTTACGAGCAGTACTTC
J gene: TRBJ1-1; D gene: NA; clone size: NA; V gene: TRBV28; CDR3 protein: CASSLLPGFEAFF; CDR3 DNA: TGTGCCAGCAGTTTATTACCCGGGTTTGAAGCTTTCTTT
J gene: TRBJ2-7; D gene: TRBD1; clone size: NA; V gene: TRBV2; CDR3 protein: CASRTQGGSYEQYF; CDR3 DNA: TGTGCCAGCAGAACACAGGGGGGCTCCTACGAGCAGTACTTC
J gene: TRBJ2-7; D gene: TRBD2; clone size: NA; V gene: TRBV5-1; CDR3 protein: CASRTAGGSYEQYF; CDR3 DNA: TGCGCCAGCAGGACAGCGGGGGGTTCCTACGAGCAGTACTTC
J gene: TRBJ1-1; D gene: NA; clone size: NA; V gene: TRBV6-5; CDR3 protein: CASRDRTANTEAFF; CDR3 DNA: TGTGCCAGCAGAGACAGGACCGCGAACACTGAAGCTTTCTTT
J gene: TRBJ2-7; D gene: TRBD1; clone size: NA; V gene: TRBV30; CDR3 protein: CAWSQQGAGDEQYF; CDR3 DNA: TGTGCCTGGAGTCAACAGGGGGCTGGCGACGAGCAGTACTTC
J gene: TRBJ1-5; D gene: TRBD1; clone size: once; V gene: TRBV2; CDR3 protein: CASSADRGPVVYSNQPQHF; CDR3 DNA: TGTGCCAGCAGTGCCGACAGGGGGCCAGTAGTTTATAGCAATCAGCCCCAGCATTTT
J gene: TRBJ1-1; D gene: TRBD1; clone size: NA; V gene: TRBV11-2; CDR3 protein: CASSLWTDRAELQNTEAFF; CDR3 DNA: TGTGCCAGCAGCCTGTGGACAGACAGGGCCGAACTACAGAACACTGAAGCTTTCTTT